These T cell receptor beta chains were read from a single sample in a study of early T cells in non-severe SARS-CoV-2 infection. TCRdb re-analysed the 5' RACE reads in MiXCR, keeping a single row per CDR3 protein. The sample holds 90,000 or so distinct CDR3 sequences; under 15% are singletons and the top ten take around 5.8%. Sequencing was done on a sample of whole blood. These receptors came from an adult who was a healthcare worker with PCR-confirmed SARS-CoV-2 infection or an uninfected control (not recorded which). Both conserved end residues are part of each CDR3.

13	TRBV20-1	TRBJ2-3	CSARQVPTDTQYF
15	TRBV6-1	TRBJ2-1	CASSLLAGEYNEQFF
16	TRBV28	TRBJ1-4	CASSLGQGGTNEKLFF
13	TRBV30	TRBJ2-3	CAWSGDGPDTQYF
18	TRBV27	TRBJ1-6	CASSLRQIRGSYNSPLHF
14	TRBV11-3	TRBJ2-5	CASSSNQGAKTQYF
15	TRBV20-1	TRBJ2-3	CSAPTPGQGLLTEYF
17	TRBV7-9	TRBJ2-2	CASSLAGQRKNTGELFF
13	TRBV6-1	TRBJ2-7	CASTGTTLYEQYF
10	TRBV12-3/TRBV12-4	TRBJ2-2	CASSYGELFF
11	TRBV20-1	TRBJ2-1	CSAPLGGEQFF
17	TRBV4-3	TRBJ2-1	CASSQDRQGPFIGEQFF
13	TRBV20-1	TRBJ2-7	CSAFRGEVYEQYF
15	TRBV7-2	TRBJ2-3	CASSFSGASTDTQYF
12	TRBV20-1	TRBJ1-4	CSASAGDEKLFF
14	TRBV6-6	TRBJ1-5	CASSSPDLYQPQHF